The rows below give T cell receptor beta chains drawn from one sample of a study of PD-L1 blockade in urothelial cancer. TCRdb keeps only in-frame clones here, not all; method: immunoSEQ multiplex PCR. This table holds 80,000 to 100,000 clones, 82% found once. The sample in question was PBMCs, obtained around atezolizumab (anti-PD-L1) treatment. The source is a man in his sixties or seventies with urothelial cancer. The CDR3 runs from the conserved cysteine through the conserved F or W.

cdr3_aa cdr3_length j_call v_call
CASSQDGTAGTSTKRSYNEQFF 22 TRBJ2-1 TRBV4-1
CASSLESGGPELETQYF 17 TRBJ2-5 TRBV7-6
CASSPPSGGGDTQYF 15 TRBJ2-3 TRBV18
CASSLIRDRGTGELFF 16 TRBJ2-2 TRBV27
CASSPGTSGEVSGANVLTF 19 TRBJ2-6 TRBV18
CASSDLGQRNTEAFF 15 TRBJ1-1 TRBV2
CASSKIQGKETQYF 14 TRBJ2-5 TRBV7-2
CAIQGVGQPQHF 12 TRBJ1-5 TRBV10-3
CASSTRTGAGNTIYF 15 TRBJ1-3 TRBV5-1
CASTDGSHGETQYF 14 TRBJ2-5 TRBV6-6
CASNRGSGGDNEQFF 15 TRBJ2-1 TRBV19
CASSPARDSNIQYF 14 TRBJ2-4 TRBV5-4
CASSVAVIGEYNEQFF 16 TRBJ2-1 TRBV9
CASGVGGINTEAFF 14 TRBJ1-1 TRBV5-1
CASSLAPLAKETQYF 15 TRBJ2-5 TRBV7-2
CAPVRGGTDTQYF 13 TRBJ2-3 TRBV6-1
CASTLARDRVETQYF 15 TRBJ2-5 TRBV2
CASSRIQGQESPLHF 15 TRBJ1-6 TRBV7-2
CASSDGGGAGYGYTF 15 TRBJ1-2 TRBV25-1
CASSTTGSTDTQYF 14 TRBJ2-3 TRBV9
CASSLTASGGREQYF 15 TRBJ2-7 TRBV27
CASSPRQGWGTDTQYF 16 TRBJ2-3 TRBV19
CASSISGTLNEQFF 14 TRBJ2-1 TRBV19
CASSILRGAPDTQYF 15 TRBJ2-3 TRBV27
CASSLGRGDYGYTF 14 TRBJ1-2 TRBV11-1
CASSLDRHMNTEAFF 15 TRBJ1-1 TRBV11-2
CASSQGPALDTQYF 14 TRBJ2-3 TRBV4-1
CAWSQGGNQPQHF 13 TRBJ1-5 TRBV30
CASSSPGREAFF 12 TRBJ1-1 TRBV7-2
CAWHRGGYYGYTF 13 TRBJ1-2 TRBV30
CASSLLAGGLIRTDTQYF 18 TRBJ2-3 TRBV18
CASSPRTGGYYGYTF 15 TRBJ1-2 TRBV6-5
CATTRGSGIYEQYF 14 TRBJ2-7 TRBV28
CASSHAQDRSTEAFF 15 TRBJ1-1 TRBV18
CSAGQGSDTQYF 12 TRBJ2-3 TRBV29-1
CASSLRGGDEQFF 13 TRBJ2-1 TRBV5-5
CASSLAGSLETQYF 14 TRBJ2-5 TRBV5-1
CASRRQGGTGELFF 14 TRBJ2-2 TRBV14
CASSSQGAGVTNEQFF 16 TRBJ2-1 TRBV5-1
CASSRTSGGAGYSYNEQFF 19 TRBJ2-1 TRBV5-1
CASSLEGGNYGYTF 14 TRBJ1-2 TRBV7-2
CASKWGQGNEKLFF 14 TRBJ1-4 TRBV19
CASSLARDNEQFF 13 TRBJ2-1 TRBV5-8
CASGPVGLAGYNEQFF 16 TRBJ2-1 TRBV12-5
CASSLGQNYGYTF 13 TRBJ1-2 TRBV7-2
CASSMNRATQETQYF 15 TRBJ2-5 TRBV19
CASSLAPSANTGELFF 16 TRBJ2-2 TRBV5-5
CASSSTAFNEKLFF 14 TRBJ1-4 TRBV7-9
CASSRTQEGSPLHF 14 TRBJ1-6 TRBV6-5